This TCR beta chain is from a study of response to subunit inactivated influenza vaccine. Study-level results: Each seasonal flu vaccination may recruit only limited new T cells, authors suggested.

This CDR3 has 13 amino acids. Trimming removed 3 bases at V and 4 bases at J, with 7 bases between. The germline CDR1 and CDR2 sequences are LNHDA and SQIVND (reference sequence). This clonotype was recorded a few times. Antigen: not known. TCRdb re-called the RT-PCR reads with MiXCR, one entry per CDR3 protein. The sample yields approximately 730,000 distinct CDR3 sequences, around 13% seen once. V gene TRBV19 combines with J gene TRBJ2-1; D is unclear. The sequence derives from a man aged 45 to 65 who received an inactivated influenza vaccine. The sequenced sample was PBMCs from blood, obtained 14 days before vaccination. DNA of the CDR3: TGTGCCAGTAGTATTGGGATATACAATGAGCAGTTCTTC. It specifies CASSIGIYNEQFF.